This TCR beta chain was sequenced for a study of T cell clonality in common variable immunodeficiency (dated by TCRdb to about 2015). The full study reports these points: The authors noted that sequencing repertoires of T cell subpopulations would be needed to clarify what caused the increased clonality in CVID. Although equal DNA input was used, an average of about 81,820 unique sequences per sample was obtained for controls, compared with about 31,547 for CVID samples. Fewer deletions and N-nucleotide insertions were reportedly observed in CVID TCRbeta sequences, and highly modified clones with 13 or more V deletions were reportedly absent from CVID TCRbeta sequences. Compared with healthy controls, CVID subjects showed increased TCRbeta clonality (t-test p = 0.018), a feature most characteristic of about a third of subjects. Correlations of repertoire features with clinical complications were constrained by heterogeneity among patients within the CVID cohort. Fewer TCRbeta clones were shared among CVID subjects than among healthy controls (p < 0.0001).

V lost 2 bases and J lost 2 bases; the stretch between them is 14 bases long. From a lookup of the germline V gene, CDR1 and CDR2 are SGHTA and FQGTGA. From the cysteine through the phenylalanine, the CDR3 covers 16 amino acids. The 39 bases shown cover part of the CDR3, and their frame starts at base 1. At least ten counts were recorded for this clone. Its antigen is not yet known. Read data end 3 residues before the CDR3 end; the end is taken from the germline J gene. CVID samples and control samples contributed equivalent amounts of genomic DNA as sequencing input. For every sample, a 60 bp segment covering the rearranged TCRbeta CDR3 region was amplified and then sequenced. The immunoSEQ assay, a bias-corrected multiplex PCR combined with high-throughput sequencing, was used to amplify TCRbeta. In the paper's pipeline: Every unique nucleotide sequence was considered a clone and was annotated with V, D and J genes, copy number and frequency. Sequences were labeled productive if in frame, and non-productive if out of frame or containing stop codons. As previously described, clonality was calculated on the basis of Shannon's entropy. The predicted amino acid sequences of productive clones were used to derive the mean CDR3 Kyte-Doolittle hydropathy. The R hclust function was used to hierarchically cluster scaled V gene usage with Manhattan distance and complete linkage. To assess clone sharing by CDR3 amino acid sequence, 12 repertoires per group were resampled over 100 rounds. Repertoires were searched for fewer than 85 published EBV-specific and a few hundred published CMV-specific TCRbeta sequences. A couple of CVID samples that yielded fewer than 10,000 sequences were excluded from the analysis, so around 38 CVID repertoires were retained. This immuneACCESS table, as held by TCRdb, lists in-frame sequences with V and J called but not all clones. Of the missing ones, under half trace to an unresolved V gene in checked studies; the others have no known cause. V, J and clone size are taken as reported in that table, and D and trimming were inferred from the DNA itself. The table shows roughly 50,000 clones here, with no singletons. The leading ten clones occupy about 3.4% of the sample.

Both CVID patients and healthy controls were predominantly of Caucasian heritage. Heparinized peripheral whole blood samples of roughly 5 to 8 ml were obtained from each donor. TCRbeta CDR3 repertoires were sequenced from genomic DNA of adults with common variable immune deficiency (CVID) and healthy adult controls. The control group was made up of roughly 22 healthy adult volunteers (about ten male and around twelve female) whose ages ranged from roughly 20 to 75 years, with a mean age of around 30. Diluted blood was density-centrifuged over Hypaque 1077 or Ficoll-Paque to isolate peripheral blood mononuclear cells. Genomic DNA was obtained from unsorted mononuclear cells using either Qiagen column purification or a centrifugation-based method.

The sequence links TRBV7-3 to TRBJ2-3, and perhaps TRBD1 as D gene, on 6 matching bases. The source is a person aged 18 to 75 in good health. Material: peripheral blood mononuclear cells. The CDR3 DNA, read in part, is TGTGCCAGCAGCTTACGGGCTGGGGGCCTCACAGATACG. Its amino acids are CASSLRAGGLTDT. The full CDR3 protein is CASSLRAGGLTDTQYF.